This entry features one T cell receptor (beta chain) sequence. What it binds is unknown. The PCR used 60 Vbeta and 13 Jbeta primers. Only in-frame clones appear in the TCRdb table, and some are missing; sequencing was by immunoSEQ multiplex PCR. The data hold some 160,000 clones, with about 85% observed a single time. This sample is part of a study of cytomegalovirus exposure and HLA in healthy donors. Findings and caveats of the study: Rarity held for most TCR sequences, but there were some public TCRs that occurred in many donors. HLA alleles showed associations with some 17,000 TCR beta sequences in a later analysis, at a 0.05 false discovery rate.

Per germline, CDR1 SGHNT and CDR2 YENEEA. Trimming took 0 bases from V and 1 from J; bases not matched to a gene: 3. CDR3 length equals 15 residues. The chain joins TRBV11-3 to TRBJ2-7; TRBD2 matches 7 bases. Sequencing input: PBMCs. The clonotype was recovered from a male donor in good health and CMV-seropositive. In DNA, the CDR3 is TGTGCCAGCAGCTTAGATTCGGGGGGATCCTACGAGCAGTACTTC. Its translation: CASSLDSGGSYEQYF.